Below are 21 T cell receptor beta chains sequenced from a single sample in a study of T cell responses to AZD1222 COVID-19 vaccine. The data were produced by immunoSEQ multiplex PCR, yet TCRdb's version contains in-frame clones alone and is incomplete. The sample records 130,000 to 150,000 clones, more than 70% being singletons. The material was peripheral blood, obtained 28 days after the second AZD1222 dose. The receptor source for this set is an adult who received the AZD1222 COVID-19 vaccine.

The chain links TRBV6-5 to TRBJ1-1, with 10 bases matching TRBD1. The germline gives CDR1 MNHEY, CDR2 SVGAGI. This CDR3 spans 14 amino acids. The J segment lost 4 bases and the V segment lost 7 bases, leaving 6 bases of the junction unmatched. CDR3 loop: CASTRDRGGTEAFF. CDR3 coding DNA: TGTGCCAGCACTCGGGACAGGGGAGGCACTGAAGCTTTCTTT.

This clone was found once. The V gene is TRBV3-1 (or the pseudogene TRBV3-2), the J gene TRBJ2-1, with 9 bases matching TRBD2. The germline CDR1 and CDR2 sequences are LGHDT and YNNKEL (reference sequence). The CDR3 is 14 residues long. V dropped 5 bases and J dropped 4; count of bases not matched to a gene: 3. Written as DNA, the CDR3 is TGTGCCAGCAGCTTTAGCGGGGGTTACAATGAGCAGTTCTTC. Amino acids: CASSFSGGYNEQFF.

This clone has a single count. The chain joins TRBV5-4 to TRBJ2-7; 8 bases are shared with TRBD1. Looked up from germline, CDR1 is SGHNT and CDR2 is YYREEE (reference sequence). The CDR3 sequence is 15 residues long. V was clipped by 0 bases and J by 3 bases; unmatched bases: 5. CDR3 region: CASSLAGGKIYEQYF. As DNA, the CDR3 is TGTGCCAGCAGCTTGGCAGGGGGCAAGATCTACGAGCAGTACTTC.

V is TRBV5-1 and J is TRBJ1-6, with 10 bases identical to TRBD1. The ends lost 4 bases at V and 9 bases at J; junction bases unmatched: 7. This CDR3 contains 15 residues. CDR1 and CDR2 (germline): SGHRS, YFSETQ. The CDR3 DNA follows: TGCGCCAGCAGCGGGGGGACAGGGGCGGTTTCACCCCTCCACTTT. This gives the protein CASSGGTGAVSPLHF.

The sample holds one count of this clone. The DNA for the CDR3 is TGTGCCAGCAGTTACTCCTCGGGGGGGGTGGAGACCCAGTACTTC. This encodes CASSYSSGGVETQYF. The V gene is TRBV6-5, the J gene TRBJ2-5, with 8 bases fitting TRBD2. The CDR3 spans 15 residues. Germline V lookup: CDR1 MNHEY, CDR2 SVGAGI. The ends lost 0 bases at V and 5 bases at J; junction bases unmatched: 5.

The chain is built from TRBV5-4 and TRBJ2-1, with 8 bases matching TRBD2. Per the germline V gene, CDR1 is SGHNT and CDR2 is YYREEE (reference sequence). The V segment lost 3 bases and the J segment 4 bases; nucleotides outside the gene matches: 3. CDR3 length: 14 residues. As DNA, the CDR3 is TGTGCCAGCAGCTGGGGACTAGGTTACAATGAGCAGTTCTTC. Amino acids: CASSWGLGYNEQFF.

The chain has TRBV4-1 and TRBJ2-1; no reliable D call. CDR1 is MGHRA and CDR2 is YSYEKL in the germline V gene. The V end was cut by 4 bases, the J end by 0 bases, with 4 bases between. This CDR3 spans 13 amino acids. The CDR3 protein is CASSLSSYNEQFF. The CDR3 DNA follows: TGCGCCAGCAGCCTGAGCTCCTACAATGAGCAGTTCTTC.

This chain uses TRBV7-9 with TRBJ2-1, with unresolved D. Germline assignment: CDR1 SEHNR and CDR2 FQNEAQ (reference sequence). The CDR3 has 13 residues. Trimming pared 3 bases from V and 4 bases from J, leaving 7 bases between. CDR3 bases: TGTGCCAGCAGCTTTGGCGAGTACAATGAGCAGTTCTTC. Its translation: CASSFGEYNEQFF.

This rearrangement joins TRBV5-1 to TRBJ1-2, with D tentatively TRBD1 (6 bases). The CDR3 is 14 amino acids. V lost 4 bases and J 4 bases, leaving 14 bases between the germline ends. CDR1 SGHRS and CDR2 YFSETQ come from the germline V gene. As DNA, the CDR3 is TGCGCCAGCAGCAGGGGGGAGGCGGGCTATGGCTACACCTTC. Translated, it gives CASSRGEAGYGYTF.

The CDR3 DNA follows: TGTGCCAGCAGCCCCGATGTGGTGAACACTGAAGCTTTCTTT. It yields the protein CASSPDVVNTEAFF. The V call is TRBV5-4, the J call TRBJ1-1; D is uncertain. Germline V lookup: CDR1 SGHNT, CDR2 YYREEE (reference sequence). The CDR3 consists of 14 residues. With 4 bases removed from V and 0 bases from J, the gap between germline ends came to 10 bases.

J is TRBJ1-6 and V is TRBV15; 7 bases are a match to TRBD1. V gave up 0 bases and J gave up 12 bases; unmatched junction bases: 5. The CDR3 totals 14 residues. Germline V gives CDR1 LNHNV, CDR2 YYDKDF (reference sequence). CDR3 sequence (DNA): TGTGCCACCAGCAGAGAAGGACAGGTTCAACCCCTCCACTTT. Translated: CATSREGQVQPLHF.

This clone came up once. This rearrangement joins TRBV2 to TRBJ2-3, with TRBD1 matching 9 bases. From germline, CDR1 is SNHLY and CDR2 FYNNEI. Trimming at V came to 6 bases and at J to 5 bases, leaving 9 bases not matched to a gene. There are 15 residues in the CDR3. The CDR3: CASREQGATGDTQYF. As DNA, the CDR3 is TGTGCCAGCAGAGAACAGGGGGCGACGGGAGATACGCAGTATTTT.

The V gene is TRBV4-1, the J gene TRBJ2-7, with 11 bases aligning to TRBD2. The CDR3 consists of 19 residues. The V gene's germline CDR1 is MGHRA and CDR2 YSYEKL. Trimming took 4 bases from V and 0 from J; bases not matched to a gene: 14. CDR3 bases: TGCGCCAGCAGCCCGAGGGGACTAGCGGAGAGGGGACTCTCCTACGAGCAGTACTTC. This encodes CASSPRGLAERGLSYEQYF.

A single count supports this clone. The chain couples TRBV6-1 to TRBJ1-5; TRBD1 matches 9 bases. The CDR3 length is 14 residues. Germline CDR1 MNHNS, CDR2 SASEGT. The V and J ends lost 7 bases and 7 bases, in that order; junction bases with no gene match: 8. CDR3 DNA: TGTGCCAGCACCCCGGGACAGGGCCGACAGCCCCAGCATTTT. Amino acids: CASTPGQGRQPQHF.

The chain carries TRBV7-6 and TRBJ2-6; tentative D call: TRBD1 (5 bases). CDR1 is SGHVS, CDR2 FNYEAQ, per germline. This CDR3 has 15 residues. V was shortened by 3 bases and J by 0 bases, with 6 bases between the two germline ends. CDR3 DNA: TGTGCCAGCAGCTTGGGGCACTCTGGGGCCAACGTCCTGACTTTC. Residues: CASSLGHSGANVLTF. Combining the CDR3 with reference TRBV7-6 and TRBJ2-6 gives the whole variable domain GAGVSQSPRYKVTKRGQDVALRCDPISGHVSLYWYRQALGQGPEFLTYFNYEAQQDKSGLPNDRFSAERPEGSISTLTIQRTEQRDSAMYRCASSLGHSGANVLTFGAGSRLTVL.

The rearrangement uses TRBV20-1 and TRBJ1-5, with unresolved D. Trimming pared 3 bases from V and 1 base from J, leaving 7 bases between. The CDR3 extends over 13 amino acids. CDR1 is DFQATT, CDR2 SNEGSKA, per germline (reference sequence). For the CDR3, the DNA is TGCAGTGCTAGTTCGGACAGCAATCAGCCCCAGCATTTT. It yields the protein CSASSDSNQPQHF.

This rearrangement joins TRBV10-1 to TRBJ2-1, with unresolved D. The CDR3 consists of 13 residues. V was cut by 2 bases and J by 4 bases, with 6 bases left in between. From germline, CDR1 is WNHNN and CDR2 SYGVQD (reference sequence). The CDR3 nucleotides read TGCGCCAGCAGTGAGGCGGAGTACAATGAGCAGTTCTTC. Translated: CASSEAEYNEQFF.

V gene TRBV6-5 combines with J gene TRBJ2-7, with D unclear. The CDR3 covers 12 residues. Germline CDR1 is MNHEY and CDR2 is SVGAGI. Trimming took off 5 bases at V and 13 bases at J, with 18 bases between the two ends. The CDR3 sequence: CASSKDRKGSYF. The CDR3, as DNA: TGTGCCAGCAGTAAGGACCGTAAAGGGTCCTACTTC.

The chain uses TRBV5-1 and TRBJ2-1, with TRBD2 matching 12 bases. J was trimmed by 5 bases and V by 3 bases; bases with no gene match: 3. The CDR3 sequence is 15 residues long. Germline CDR1 is SGHRS and CDR2 is YFSETQ. CDR3 DNA sequence: TGCGCCAGCAGCTACCGGACTAGCGGGAACAATGAGCAGTTCTTC. This gives the protein CASSYRTSGNNEQFF.

The CDR3 sequence is CASSSGHVVTEAFF. CDR3 bases: TGTGCCAGTAGTTCGGGACACGTGGTCACTGAAGCTTTCTTT. This chain joins TRBV19 and TRBJ1-1; maybe TRBD1 (6 bases). Germline CDR1 LNHDA, CDR2 SQIVND (reference sequence). This CDR3 has 14 residues. Trimming removed 5 bases at V and 4 bases at J, with 14 bases between.

The rearrangement joins TRBV14 to TRBJ1-5; D not resolved. Trimming removed 0 bases at V and 5 bases at J, with 5 bases between. Germline V lookup: CDR1 SGHDN, CDR2 FVKESK. The CDR3 is made up of 13 amino acids. DNA for the CDR3: TGTGCCAGCAGCCAAGATGCGTATCAGCCCCAGCATTTT. Amino acids: CASSQDAYQPQHF.